Listed below are T cell receptor beta chains from one sample, sequenced in a study of CD8 T cells in ankylosing spondylitis. TCRdb re-analysed the 5' RACE reads in MiXCR, keeping a single row per CDR3 protein. The sample records some 220,000 distinct CDR3 sequences, 6% to 8% being singletons. The sequenced material came from blood, either unsorted or a sorted T cell fraction (not recorded which). The source of these receptors is a male donor with ankylosing spondylitis. Each CDR3 is given with its conserved first and last residue. The D gene is left open where the match is weak. For some rows the clone size is stated as once, few or many, or as a class when expanded; others skip it.

J	D	size	V	DNA	CDR3
TRBJ2-3	TRBD1	many	TRBV24-1	TGTGCCACCAGTGATTTACGACAGGGTGAAACGCAGTATTTT	CATSDLRQGETQYF
TRBJ2-5	.	.	TRBV30	TGTGCCTGGAAAGCTCGGAGAAAAGAGACCCAGTACTTC	CAWKARRKETQYF
TRBJ2-2	TRBD2	few	TRBV24-1	TGTGCCACCAGTGATTTTGGGGTTGGAGCGGGACCGTACACCGGGGAGCTGTTTTTT	CATSDFGVGAGPYTGELFF
TRBJ1-2	TRBD1	many	TRBV11-1	TGTGCCAGCAGCCCCCTACCTCCTGAGGGGGCGCAGGATGGCTACACCTTC	CASSPLPPEGAQDGYTF
TRBJ2-3	TRBD2	.	TRBV18	TGTGCCAGCTCACGTGCTCTAGCGGGGGAGACAGATACGCAGTATTTT	CASSRALAGETDTQYF
TRBJ2-7	.	few	TRBV19	TGTGCCAGTAGTATCACGGGGACCTCCTACGAGCAGTACTTC	CASSITGTSYEQYF
TRBJ2-1	.	many	TRBV6-2/TRBV6-3	TGTGCCAGCAGTTCGAACAATGAGCAGTTCTTC	CASSSNNEQFF
TRBJ2-3	.	.	TRBV10-3	TGTGCCACCAGACTAGGGACAGATACGCAGTATTTT	CATRLGTDTQYF
TRBJ1-1	TRBD1	many	TRBV12-3/TRBV12-4	TGTGCCAGCAGTCACGGGACAGCAGGGAACACTGAAGCTTTCTTT	CASSHGTAGNTEAFF
TRBJ2-1	TRBD1	many	TRBV25-1	TGTGCCAGCGCGGGACAGGGGTTCTACAATGAGCAGTTCTTC	CASAGQGFYNEQFF
TRBJ2-1	TRBD2	few	TRBV14	TGTGCCAGCAGCCCGACTAGCGGGGAAACCTACTACAATGAGCAGTTCTTC	CASSPTSGETYYNEQFF
TRBJ2-4	TRBD2	many	TRBV2	TGTGCCAGCAGGCCGACTAGCGGGAGTACGAGGGCCAAAAACATTCAGTACTTC	CASRPTSGSTRAKNIQYF
TRBJ1-1	.	.	TRBV6-5	TGTGCCAGCAGTTACTCCGGGGAAGGGACTGAAGCTTTCTTT	CASSYSGEGTEAFF
TRBJ2-5	.	few	TRBV12-5	TGTGCTAGTGGTTTTGCGGGACAGACCTTAGAGACCCAGTACTTC	CASGFAGQTLETQYF
TRBJ2-7	.	many	TRBV21-1	TGTGCCAGCGGGGGAAACAGGAACTACGAGCAGTACTTC	CASGGNRNYEQYF
TRBJ2-7	.	.	TRBV27	TGTGCCAGCAGTCTGACGCGGGACAGCATTTTTTCCTACGAGCAGTACTTC	CASSLTRDSIFSYEQYF
TRBJ2-7	.	many	TRBV4-2	TGTGCCAGCAGCAAGGACGATTTTTACGAGCAGTACTTC	CASSKDDFYEQYF
TRBJ2-2	TRBD1	many	TRBV6-6	TGTGCCAGCAACGAGCGGGACAGGGTAAACGGGGAGCTGTTTTTT	CASNERDRVNGELFF
TRBJ2-5	TRBD2	once	TRBV13	TGTGCCAGCAGCTCCCCGGCCAGCGGGGGCCAAGAGACCCAGTACTTC	CASSSPASGGQETQYF
TRBJ2-2	TRBD2	many	TRBV12-3/TRBV12-4	TGTGCCAGCAGTTTAGCAATCGATCTAGCGGGTCGCACCGGGGAGCTGTTTTTT	CASSLAIDLAGRTGELFF
TRBJ2-1	.	few	TRBV11-2	TGTGCCAGCAGCTTAGGACCGGGATCTACCTACAATGAGCAGTTCTTC	CASSLGPGSTYNEQFF
TRBJ2-7	TRBD2	many	TRBV6-5	TGTGCCAGCAGTTACTCGCAACTAACTAGCGGGAGCTTTTACGAGCAGTACTTC	CASSYSQLTSGSFYEQYF
TRBJ2-7	.	many	TRBV20-1	TGCAGTGCGTCCGGGGACGAGCAGTACTTC	CSASGDEQYF
TRBJ1-2	.	many	TRBV29-1	TGCAGCGTTGACGGAATAGGAACTAACTATGGCTACACCTTC	CSVDGIGTNYGYTF
TRBJ1-1	.	.	TRBV5-1	TGCGCCAGCAGCTTGGCAGGGTTGCCTGAAGCTTTCTTT	CASSLAGLPEAFF
TRBJ2-6	.	many	TRBV10-3	TGTGCCATCAAGACCGGGAACCCTGGGGCCAACGTCCTGACTTTC	CAIKTGNPGANVLTF
TRBJ1-4	.	many	TRBV5-1	TGCGCCAGCAGCTCGGGAGGCGGTAGTGAAAAACTGTTTTTT	CASSSGGGSEKLFF
TRBJ2-2	.	few	TRBV27	TGTGCCAGCAGTTTATTAGGGGGAGAAGGTACCGGGGAGCTGTTTTTT	CASSLLGGEGTGELFF
TRBJ1-2	.	many	TRBV12-3/TRBV12-4	TGTGCCAGCAGGAACCAGGGGCCTGGTTTCGAACCCTTC	CASRNQGPGFEPF
TRBJ1-3	TRBD1	many	TRBV6-1	TGTGCCAGCATGTGGACAGGGCCCCGTACTTCTACTGGAAACACCATATATTTT	CASMWTGPRTSTGNTIYF